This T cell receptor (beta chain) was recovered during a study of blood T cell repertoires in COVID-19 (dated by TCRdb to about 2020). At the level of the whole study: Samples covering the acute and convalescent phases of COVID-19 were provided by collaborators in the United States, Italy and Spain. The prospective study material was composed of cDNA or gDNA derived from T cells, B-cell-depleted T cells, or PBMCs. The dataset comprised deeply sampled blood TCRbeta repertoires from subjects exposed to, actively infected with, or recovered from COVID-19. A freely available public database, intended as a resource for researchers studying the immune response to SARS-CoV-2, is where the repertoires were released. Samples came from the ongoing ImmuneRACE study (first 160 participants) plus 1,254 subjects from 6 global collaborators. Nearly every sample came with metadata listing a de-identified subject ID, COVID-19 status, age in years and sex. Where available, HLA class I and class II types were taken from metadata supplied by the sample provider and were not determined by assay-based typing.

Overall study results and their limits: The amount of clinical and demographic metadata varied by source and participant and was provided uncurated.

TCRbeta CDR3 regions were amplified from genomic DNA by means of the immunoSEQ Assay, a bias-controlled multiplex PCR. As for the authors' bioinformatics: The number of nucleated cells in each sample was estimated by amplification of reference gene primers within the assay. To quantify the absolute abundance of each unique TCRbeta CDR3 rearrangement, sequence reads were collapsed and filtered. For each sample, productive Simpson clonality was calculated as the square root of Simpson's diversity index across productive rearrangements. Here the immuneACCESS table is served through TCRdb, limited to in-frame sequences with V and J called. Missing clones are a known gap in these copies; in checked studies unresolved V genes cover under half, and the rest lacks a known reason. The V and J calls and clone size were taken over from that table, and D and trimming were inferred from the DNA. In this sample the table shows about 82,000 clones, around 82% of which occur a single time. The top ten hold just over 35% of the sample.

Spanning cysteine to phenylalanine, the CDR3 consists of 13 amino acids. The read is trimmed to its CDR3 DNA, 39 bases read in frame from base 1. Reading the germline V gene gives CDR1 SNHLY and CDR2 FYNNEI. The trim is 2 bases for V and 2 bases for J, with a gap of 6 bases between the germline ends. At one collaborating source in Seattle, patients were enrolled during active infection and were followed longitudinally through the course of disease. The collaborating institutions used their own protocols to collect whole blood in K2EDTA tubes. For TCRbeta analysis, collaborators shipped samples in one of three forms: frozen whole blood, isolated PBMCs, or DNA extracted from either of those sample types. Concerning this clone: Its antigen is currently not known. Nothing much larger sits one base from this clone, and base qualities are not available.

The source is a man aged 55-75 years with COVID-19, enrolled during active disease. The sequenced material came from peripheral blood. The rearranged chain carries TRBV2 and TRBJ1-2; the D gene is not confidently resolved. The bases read TGTGCCAGCAGTGAAACGCAGAACTATGGCTACACCTTC. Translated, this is CASSETQNYGYTF.